The clone carrying this TCR beta chain was seen many times. Its antigen is undetermined. This specimen comes from a study of spatial heterogeneity in lung cancer. TCRdb processed the 5' RACE reads anew with MiXCR; each CDR3 protein has one entry. The sample has approximately 25,000 distinct CDR3 sequences; over 6% are singletons. Study-wide points: Ubiquitous expanded tumor TCRs were seen in blood more at resection than at follow-up.

Stated time point: sample taken at primary tumor resection. Researchers sequenced whole RNA taken from tumor, nontumor lung or frozen PBMC without sorting. The 65 or so donors had untreated early-stage non-small cell lung cancer. Sequencing was performed on PBMCs, taken at surgery. The sequence was collected from a male donor with early-stage non-small cell lung cancer.

CDR3 in amino acids: CASSSGTELSEQFF. Here the CDR3 DNA reads TGTGCCAGCAGTTCTGGGACGGAGCTTAGTGAGCAGTTCTTC. This chain links TRBV6-5 with TRBJ2-1; D may match TRBD1 or TRBD2 (5 bases each). Germline CDR1 reads MNHEY; CDR2 reads SVGAGI. The CDR3 loop spans 14 amino acids. Trimming left V 4 bases short and J 9 bases short, with 16 bases between.